A selection of T cell receptor beta chains follows, all from one sample in a study of T cell clones after liver transplantation. Data came from immunoSEQ multiplex PCR; TCRdb stores just in-frame clones and leaves some out. The table has under 60,000 clones, over 60% seen once. The sequences come from CD4+ T cells from blood, collected at the 22-month timepoint. The source is a human patient who received a liver transplant. Some T cells may arise from the graft donor. The CDR3 runs from the conserved cysteine through the conserved F or W. Each record gives: J gene, clone size, D gene, V gene, CDR3 protein, CDR3 DNA. The D gene is left open where the match is weak. Clone size appears in some rows only: once, few, many, or a class for an expanded clone.

>TRBJ2-3|many|TRBD1|TRBV13
CASGSWGQGGSDTQYF
TGTGCCAGCGGTTCATGGGGACAGGGGGGATCGGATACGCAGTATTTT
>TRBJ1-4|NA|NA|TRBV6-1
CASSALQGIEKLFF
TGTGCCAGCAGTGCCTTGCAGGGTATTGAAAAACTGTTTTTT
>TRBJ2-1|NA|NA|TRBV11-3
CASSLGGAIYNEQFF
TGTGCCAGCAGCTTAGGGGGGGCCATCTACAATGAGCAGTTCTTC
>TRBJ2-2|NA|NA|TRBV18
CASSPALRGVRTGELFF
TGTGCCAGCTCACCGGCTCTTCGGGGTGTTCGAACCGGGGAGCTGTTTTTT
>TRBJ2-1|NA|NA|TRBV5-6
CASSLYTYNEQFF
TGTGCCAGCAGCCTCTACACCTACAATGAGCAGTTCTTC
>TRBJ1-3|NA|NA|TRBV6-5
CASSYFGGGFGNTIYF
TGTGCCAGCAGTTACTTCGGGGGCGGCTTTGGAAACACCATATATTTT
>TRBJ2-3|NA|NA|TRBV9
CASSPHYTSSTDTQYF
TGTGCCAGCAGCCCACACTATACTTCTAGCACAGATACGCAGTATTTT
>TRBJ1-2|NA|NA|TRBV19
CASSNSAGLGYTF
TGTGCCAGTAGCAACTCAGCAGGGCTGGGCTACACCTTC
>TRBJ1-2|NA|TRBD1|TRBV5-5
CASSPDRGSGGNYGYTF
TGTGCCAGCAGCCCGGACAGGGGTTCAGGGGGTAACTATGGCTACACCTTC
>TRBJ1-5|few|NA|TRBV28
CASSPHGSINQPQHF
TGTGCCAGCAGCCCCCACGGGTCTATCAATCAGCCCCAGCATTTT
>TRBJ1-6|NA|NA|TRBV7-9
CASSLGRDSPLHF
TGTGCCAGCAGCTTAGGGCGGGATTCACCCCTCCACTTT
>TRBJ1-5|medium-sized|TRBD1|TRBV7-2
CASSSQGAQPQHF
TGTGCCAGCAGCTCGCAGGGGGCTCAGCCCCAGCATTTT
>TRBJ1-2|once|TRBD1|TRBV6-1
CASSTSGTGYGHTF
TGTGCCAGCAGTACTTCCGGGACAGGGTATGGCCACACCTTC
>TRBJ2-3|NA|NA|TRBV11-3
CASSTGSTDTQYF
TGTGCCAGCAGTACAGGGAGCACAGATACGCAGTATTTT
>TRBJ1-1|NA|NA|TRBV9
CASSVVGQNTEAFF
TGTGCCAGCAGCGTAGTAGGGCAGAACACTGAAGCTTTCTTT
>TRBJ2-1|NA|NA|TRBV7-2
CASSLAQGISYNEQFF
TGTGCCAGCAGCTTAGCCCAGGGGATCTCCTACAATGAGCAGTTCTTC
>TRBJ1-1|NA|TRBD1|TRBV6-1
CAVMDRVYTEAFF
TGTGCCGTCATGGACAGGGTGTACACTGAAGCTTTCTTT
>TRBJ1-3|NA|TRBD1|TRBV5-4
CASSSNRGSGNTIYF
TGTGCCAGCAGCAGCAACAGGGGGTCCGGAAACACCATATATTTT
>TRBJ2-7|NA|NA|TRBV29-1
CSVEYAVGASTYEQYF
TGCAGCGTTGAATATGCTGTTGGGGCAAGCACTTACGAGCAGTACTTC
>TRBJ1-6|NA|NA|TRBV7-9
CASVSSYNSPLHF
TGTGCCAGCGTAAGCTCCTATAATTCACCCCTCCACTTT
>TRBJ1-4|NA|NA|TRBV7-7
CASSFYRGEKLFF
TGTGCTAGCAGCTTTTACAGAGGGGAAAAACTGTTTTTT
>TRBJ2-1|NA|TRBD1|TRBV2
CASNPDNGQGSIQFF
TGTGCCAGCAATCCCGATAACGGACAGGGGAGTATCCAGTTCTTC
>TRBJ2-1|NA|NA|TRBV5-1
CASSLDSGVSYNEQFF
TGCGCCAGCAGCTTGGACTCAGGGGTTTCCTACAATGAGCAGTTCTTC
>TRBJ2-1|NA|TRBD1|TRBV9
CASSVGTGDYDEQFF
TGTGCCAGCAGCGTTGGGACAGGGGATTATGATGAGCAGTTCTTC
>TRBJ1-2|NA|TRBD1|TRBV15
CATSRVNEGARDGYTF
TGTGCCACCAGCAGAGTAAATGAGGGGGCGCGGGATGGCTACACCTTC
>TRBJ1-5|NA|NA|TRBV6-5
CASRGGYSNQPQHF
TGTGCCAGCAGGGGGGGTTATAGCAATCAGCCCCAGCATTTT
>TRBJ2-7|NA|NA|TRBV19
CATASFPRYEQYF
TGTGCCACCGCTTCTTTCCCCCGCTACGAGCAGTACTTC
>TRBJ2-2|NA|NA|TRBV7-6
CASSGTTNTGELFF
TGTGCCAGCAGCGGGACAACCAACACCGGGGAGCTGTTTTTT
>TRBJ1-5|once|TRBD1|TRBV18
CASSPGTDSNQPQHF
TGTGCCAGCTCACCCGGGACAGATAGCAATCAGCCCCAGCATTTT
>TRBJ1-1|NA|NA|TRBV4-2
CASSQVGNTEAFF
TGTGCCAGCAGCCAAGTAGGGAACACTGAAGCTTTCTTT
>TRBJ1-5|NA|TRBD1|TRBV2
CASSSLGGQGDQPQHF
TGTGCCAGCAGTTCCCTAGGAGGACAGGGGGATCAGCCCCAGCATTTT
>TRBJ1-2|few|NA|TRBV5-6
CASSSNYGYTF
TGTGCCAGCAGCTCCAACTATGGCTACACCTTC
>TRBJ1-5|NA|NA|TRBV19
CASNCNQPQHF
TGTGCCAGTAACTGCAATCAGCCCCAGCATTTT
>TRBJ1-2|NA|TRBD1|TRBV7-9
CASSPTGDGYTF
TGTGCCAGCAGCCCGACAGGGGATGGCTACACCTTC
>TRBJ2-5|NA|NA|TRBV6-5
CASSHRDIQETQYF
TGTGCCAGCAGTCACCGGGACATTCAAGAGACCCAGTACTTC
>TRBJ2-1|NA|TRBD1|TRBV5-8
CASSAGQGSYNEQFF
TGTGCCAGCAGCGCAGGACAGGGCTCCTACAATGAGCAGTTCTTC
>TRBJ2-1|NA|TRBD2|TRBV4-2
CASSQVALAGTPNEQFF
TGTGCCAGCAGCCAAGTAGCCCTAGCGGGGACGCCGAATGAGCAGTTCTTC
>TRBJ2-2|NA|TRBD1|TRBV27
CASSFYATGSTPGELFF
TGTGCCAGCAGTTTCTACGCGACAGGGTCGACCCCCGGGGAGCTGTTTTTT
>TRBJ2-3|NA|TRBD2|TRBV7-2
CASSPTRLAGEHTQYF
TGTGCCAGCAGCCCGACCAGACTAGCGGGGGAACATACGCAGTATTTT
>TRBJ2-7|NA|NA|TRBV7-8
CASSSWTENYEQYF
TGTGCCAGCAGCTCGTGGACGGAGAACTACGAGCAGTACTTC
>TRBJ2-3|few|TRBD1|TRBV19
CASSIGQVADTQYF
TGTGCCAGTAGTATCGGACAGGTGGCAGATACGCAGTATTTT
>TRBJ2-1|NA|TRBD1|TRBV7-9
CASSSGQAVYNEQFF
TGTGCCAGCAGCTCGGGACAGGCCGTCTACAATGAGCAGTTCTTC
>TRBJ1-2|NA|NA|TRBV5-6
CASSPTGLANYGYTF
TGTGCCAGCAGCCCTACAGGTTTAGCTAACTATGGCTACACCTTC
>TRBJ2-7|NA|NA|TRBV10-2
CASSDRGGSSYEQYF
TGCGCCAGCAGTGACAGGGGTGGGAGCTCCTACGAGCAGTACTTC
>TRBJ1-2|NA|NA|TRBV4-1
CASSQGTDGYTF
TGCGCCAGCAGCCAAGGGACGGACGGCTACACCTTC
>TRBJ1-5|NA|TRBD1|TRBV18
CASSPTGEEQPQHF
TGTGCCAGCTCACCGACAGGGGAAGAACAGCCCCAGCATTTT
>TRBJ2-5|once|NA|TRBV5-6
CASSPGGGGQETQYF
TGTGCCAGCAGCCCGGGGGGAGGGGGCCAAGAGACCCAGTACTTC
>TRBJ2-1|once|NA|TRBV5-3
CARSPLSPSYNEQFF
TGTGCCAGAAGCCCGCTGTCCCCCTCCTACAATGAGCAGTTCTTC
>TRBJ2-2|NA|TRBD1|TRBV11-2
CASNPRTGTGVSTGELFF
TGTGCCAGCAATCCCCGAACCGGGACAGGGGTGAGCACCGGGGAGCTGTTTTTT
>TRBJ2-1|NA|NA|TRBV10-2
CASSEQAYNEQFF
TGCGCCAGCAGTGAGCAGGCGTACAATGAGCAGTTCTTC
>TRBJ1-1|NA|NA|TRBV5-6
CASSLAYRWGRAFF
TGTGCCAGCAGCTTGGCTTACAGGTGGGGTAGGGCTTTCTTT
>TRBJ2-2|NA|NA|TRBV19
CASTAQGGTGELFF
TGTGCCAGTACTGCCCAGGGTGGGACCGGGGAGCTGTTTTTT
>TRBJ1-6|NA|NA|TRBV9
CASSGQINSPLHF
TGTGCCAGCAGCGGACAAATTAATTCACCCCTCCACTTT
>TRBJ2-2|few|NA|TRBV18
CASSPPKRFAGELFF
TGTGCCAGCTCACCACCGAAGAGGTTTGCCGGGGAGCTGTTTTTT
>TRBJ1-5|NA|NA|TRBV19
CAVGRDEVFNQPQHF
TGTGCCGTGGGTCGTGATGAGGTCTTCAATCAGCCCCAGCATTTT
>TRBJ1-3|once|NA|TRBV6-1
CASSDGPLSGNTIYF
TGTGCCAGCAGTGACGGACCCCTCTCTGGAAACACCATATATTTT
>TRBJ1-2|NA|TRBD1|TRBV7-7
CASSQGGGLSAGYTF
TGTGCCAGCAGCCAAGGGGGCGGTTTGAGCGCTGGCTACACCTTC